A selection of T cell receptor beta chains follows, all from one sample in a study of blood T cell repertoires in COVID-19. Produced via immunoSEQ multiplex PCR; TCRdb's table is partial and in-frame only. The table shows approximately 500,000 clones, with 70% to 90% occurring only once. The sequenced sample consisted of peripheral blood. The receptors here all came from a human donor in a cohort sampled during active COVID-19. Both conserved end residues are part of each CDR3. The D gene is left open where the match is weak. The size field is filled for only some rows; it gives once, few, many or a size class.

D gene: TRBD2
J gene: TRBJ2-2
clone size: NA
V gene: TRBV3-1/TRBV3-2
CDR3 protein: CASSQSGTSGRTGELFF
CDR3 DNA: TGTGCCAGCAGCCAATCTGGGACTAGCGGGAGAACCGGGGAGCTGTTTTTT

D gene: NA
J gene: TRBJ2-1
clone size: NA
V gene: TRBV7-6
CDR3 protein: CASSFSLTESYNEQFF
CDR3 DNA: TGTGCCAGCAGCTTTTCGCTAACCGAGTCCTACAATGAGCAGTTCTTC

D gene: TRBD1
J gene: TRBJ2-1
clone size: NA
V gene: TRBV5-1
CDR3 protein: CASIRDRGNGEQFF
CDR3 DNA: TGCGCCAGTATCCGGGACAGGGGGAACGGTGAGCAGTTCTTC

D gene: NA
J gene: TRBJ1-5
clone size: NA
V gene: TRBV13
CDR3 protein: CASSLTGSNQPQHF
CDR3 DNA: TGTGCCAGCAGCTTAACAGGGAGCAATCAGCCCCAGCATTTT

D gene: NA
J gene: TRBJ1-4
clone size: NA
V gene: TRBV14
CDR3 protein: CASSPRRGLNEKLFF
CDR3 DNA: TGTGCCAGCAGCCCTAGAAGAGGCCTGAATGAAAAACTGTTTTTT

D gene: NA
J gene: TRBJ2-1
clone size: few
V gene: TRBV19
CDR3 protein: CASSRRGLYSYNEQFF
CDR3 DNA: TGTGCCAGTAGTAGGCGGGGTCTATACTCCTACAATGAGCAGTTCTTC

D gene: TRBD2
J gene: TRBJ2-3
clone size: NA
V gene: TRBV5-1
CDR3 protein: CASSGRAGGPQDTQYF
CDR3 DNA: TGCGCCAGCAGCGGTAGAGCGGGAGGGCCACAGGATACGCAGTATTTT

D gene: NA
J gene: TRBJ2-7
clone size: NA
V gene: TRBV6-2/TRBV6-3
CDR3 protein: CASSLRYEQYF
CDR3 DNA: TGTGCCAGCAGTCTCCGGTACGAGCAGTACTTC

D gene: TRBD2
J gene: TRBJ2-2
clone size: NA
V gene: TRBV5-4
CDR3 protein: CASSSPPELAEFTGELFF
CDR3 DNA: TGTGCCAGCAGCTCCCCCCCGGAACTAGCGGAATTCACCGGGGAGCTGTTTTTT

D gene: TRBD1
J gene: TRBJ1-2
clone size: NA
V gene: TRBV28
CDR3 protein: CASRLKAGDRRSYGYTF
CDR3 DNA: TGTGCCAGCAGATTAAAGGCTGGGGACAGGAGATCCTATGGCTACACCTTC

D gene: NA
J gene: TRBJ1-2
clone size: NA
V gene: TRBV14
CDR3 protein: CASSRHRDYGYTF
CDR3 DNA: TGTGCCAGCAGCCGCCACAGGGACTATGGCTACACCTTC

D gene: TRBD2
J gene: TRBJ2-7
clone size: NA
V gene: TRBV10-3
CDR3 protein: CAIRDGLAGDEQYF
CDR3 DNA: TGTGCCATCAGGGACGGACTAGCGGGGGACGAGCAGTACTTC

D gene: TRBD1
J gene: TRBJ2-2
clone size: NA
V gene: TRBV10-1
CDR3 protein: CASSEGRGPTGELFF
CDR3 DNA: TGCGCCAGCAGTGAGGGCAGGGGGCCCACCGGGGAGCTGTTTTTT

D gene: NA
J gene: TRBJ2-1
clone size: once
V gene: TRBV6-5
CDR3 protein: CASSYMRRAGEQFF
CDR3 DNA: TGTGCCAGCAGTTACATGCGGAGGGCCGGTGAGCAGTTCTTC

D gene: TRBD2
J gene: TRBJ2-3
clone size: once
V gene: TRBV9
CDR3 protein: CASSPRGTSGSLDTQYF
CDR3 DNA: TGTGCCAGCAGCCCCCGAGGGACTAGCGGGAGTCTGGATACGCAGTATTTT

D gene: NA
J gene: TRBJ2-7
clone size: NA
V gene: TRBV20-1
CDR3 protein: CSASRGIYEQYF
CDR3 DNA: TGCAGTGCTAGTAGGGGGATATACGAGCAGTACTTC

D gene: TRBD2
J gene: TRBJ2-5
clone size: NA
V gene: TRBV5-1
CDR3 protein: CASSSGLAGGQETQYF
CDR3 DNA: TGCGCCAGCAGCTCGGGACTAGCGGGTGGTCAAGAGACCCAGTACTTC

D gene: TRBD2
J gene: TRBJ2-1
clone size: NA
V gene: TRBV29-1
CDR3 protein: CSVEGLAGGRGPYEQFF
CDR3 DNA: TGCAGCGTTGAGGGACTAGCGGGAGGAAGGGGGCCTTATGAGCAGTTCTTC

D gene: NA
J gene: TRBJ2-1
clone size: many
V gene: TRBV19
CDR3 protein: CASRFQGLVNEQFF
CDR3 DNA: TGTGCCAGTAGATTCCAGGGGCTAGTCAATGAGCAGTTCTTC

D gene: NA
J gene: TRBJ1-1
clone size: few
V gene: TRBV9
CDR3 protein: CASGITGNTEAFF
CDR3 DNA: TGTGCCAGCGGAATTACAGGGAACACTGAAGCTTTCTTT

D gene: NA
J gene: TRBJ2-7
clone size: NA
V gene: TRBV19
CDR3 protein: CASSQEVSYEQYF
CDR3 DNA: TGTGCCAGTAGCCAGGAGGTCTCCTACGAGCAGTACTTC

D gene: NA
J gene: TRBJ1-2
clone size: NA
V gene: TRBV30
CDR3 protein: CAWSVGFREIGYTF
CDR3 DNA: TGTGCCTGGAGTGTAGGGTTTCGGGAAATCGGCTACACCTTC

D gene: TRBD2
J gene: TRBJ2-3
clone size: once
V gene: TRBV7-2
CDR3 protein: CASSLGRERADTQYF
CDR3 DNA: TGTGCCAGCAGCTTAGGGCGGGAGAGAGCAGATACGCAGTATTTT

D gene: NA
J gene: TRBJ1-2
clone size: NA
V gene: TRBV18
CDR3 protein: CASSPQQGNYGYTF
CDR3 DNA: TGTGCCAGCTCACCACAACAGGGTAACTATGGCTACACCTTC

D gene: NA
J gene: TRBJ1-5
clone size: NA
V gene: TRBV19
CDR3 protein: CASSIQASVQPQHF
CDR3 DNA: TGTGCCAGTAGTATCCAGGCTTCCGTCCAGCCCCAGCATTTT

D gene: TRBD1
J gene: TRBJ2-1
clone size: NA
V gene: TRBV30
CDR3 protein: CAWSGGQGQFF
CDR3 DNA: TGTGCCTGGAGTGGAGGACAGGGACAGTTCTTC

D gene: NA
J gene: TRBJ1-4
clone size: NA
V gene: TRBV11-2
CDR3 protein: CASSLLGNTGSEKLFF
CDR3 DNA: TGTGCCAGCAGCTTACTTGGGAATACAGGGAGTGAAAAACTGTTTTTT

D gene: TRBD2
J gene: TRBJ2-7
clone size: once
V gene: TRBV28
CDR3 protein: CASSLSPRAGVHEQYF
CDR3 DNA: TGTGCCAGCAGTTTATCCCCCAGAGCGGGAGTCCATGAGCAGTACTTC

D gene: NA
J gene: TRBJ1-5
clone size: once
V gene: TRBV2
CDR3 protein: CASSEGGGSNQPQHF
CDR3 DNA: TGTGCCAGCAGTGAAGGGGGGGGGAGCAATCAGCCCCAGCATTTT

D gene: TRBD1
J gene: TRBJ1-2
clone size: once
V gene: TRBV28
CDR3 protein: CASSLVRRGRVDGYTF
CDR3 DNA: TGTGCCAGCAGTTTAGTTCGCAGGGGGCGCGTGGATGGCTACACCTTC

D gene: NA
J gene: TRBJ1-2
clone size: few
V gene: TRBV28
CDR3 protein: CASWGSLGNYGYTF
CDR3 DNA: TGTGCCAGCTGGGGCAGCCTCGGAAACTATGGCTACACCTTC

D gene: TRBD1
J gene: TRBJ1-4
clone size: NA
V gene: TRBV15
CDR3 protein: CATSKGQGGEKLFF
CDR3 DNA: TGTGCCACCAGCAAGGGACAGGGGGGTGAAAAACTGTTTTTT

D gene: TRBD2
J gene: TRBJ2-1
clone size: NA
V gene: TRBV9
CDR3 protein: CASSQLASDEQFF
CDR3 DNA: TGTGCCAGCAGCCAACTAGCGAGCGATGAGCAGTTCTTC

D gene: TRBD2
J gene: TRBJ2-5
clone size: NA
V gene: TRBV5-1
CDR3 protein: CASSFLAGEETQYF
CDR3 DNA: TGCGCCAGCAGCTTTCTGGCGGGAGAAGAGACCCAGTACTTC

D gene: TRBD1
J gene: TRBJ2-7
clone size: NA
V gene: TRBV4-1
CDR3 protein: CASSLQYRGSYEQYF
CDR3 DNA: TGCGCCAGCAGCCTGCAATACAGGGGATCCTACGAGCAGTACTTC

D gene: TRBD1
J gene: TRBJ1-4
clone size: NA
V gene: TRBV5-4
CDR3 protein: CASRQTGGDEKLFF
CDR3 DNA: TGTGCCAGCAGACAGACAGGGGGAGACGAAAAACTGTTTTTT

D gene: NA
J gene: TRBJ2-1
clone size: NA
V gene: TRBV7-3
CDR3 protein: CASSLFSVQGGEQFF
CDR3 DNA: TGTGCCAGCAGCTTATTCAGCGTCCAGGGAGGTGAGCAGTTCTTC

D gene: NA
J gene: TRBJ2-4
clone size: NA
V gene: TRBV19
CDR3 protein: CASSIQDPLAKNIQYF
CDR3 DNA: TGTGCCAGTAGTATCCAGGATCCACTAGCCAAAAACATTCAGTACTTC

D gene: NA
J gene: TRBJ1-4
clone size: NA
V gene: TRBV15
CDR3 protein: CATSRKTAANEKLFF
CDR3 DNA: TGTGCCACCAGCAGGAAGACAGCCGCTAATGAAAAACTGTTTTTT

D gene: NA
J gene: TRBJ1-2
clone size: NA
V gene: TRBV27
CDR3 protein: CASSSYRFPTNYGYTF
CDR3 DNA: TGTGCCAGCAGTTCCTACAGGTTCCCTACTAACTATGGCTACACCTTC

D gene: TRBD2
J gene: TRBJ2-1
clone size: NA
V gene: TRBV2
CDR3 protein: CASGTSVMNEQFF
CDR3 DNA: TGTGCCAGCGGGACTAGCGTTATGAATGAGCAGTTCTTC

D gene: NA
J gene: TRBJ2-2
clone size: few
V gene: TRBV18
CDR3 protein: CASSPLEVGELFF
CDR3 DNA: TGTGCCAGCTCACCACTCGAGGTCGGGGAGCTGTTTTTT

D gene: NA
J gene: TRBJ2-7
clone size: NA
V gene: TRBV21-1
CDR3 protein: CASSKGGRAKAPYEQYF
CDR3 DNA: TGTGCCAGCAGCAAAGGGGGCCGGGCAAAGGCGCCCTACGAGCAGTACTTC

D gene: NA
J gene: TRBJ1-1
clone size: once
V gene: TRBV4-1
CDR3 protein: CASSPAFGQGTEAFF
CDR3 DNA: TGCGCCAGCAGCCCCGCTTTTGGCCAGGGCACTGAAGCTTTCTTT

D gene: NA
J gene: TRBJ2-7
clone size: NA
V gene: TRBV4-3
CDR3 protein: CASSQAPGERSEQYF
CDR3 DNA: TGCGCCAGCAGCCAAGCCCCGGGAGAGAGGAGCGAGCAGTACTTC

D gene: TRBD1
J gene: TRBJ2-1
clone size: once
V gene: TRBV10-3
CDR3 protein: CAITEDRGQVSEQFF
CDR3 DNA: TGTGCCATCACCGAGGACAGGGGGCAGGTGAGTGAGCAGTTCTTC